These 14 T cell receptor beta chains originate from one sample sequenced in a study of cytomegalovirus exposure and HLA in healthy donors. This PCR relied on a set of 60 Vbeta primers and 13 Jbeta primers. Profiling relied on immunoSEQ multiplex PCR, and the TCRdb table lists in-frame clones only, not all of them. This table has some 110,000 clones, around 79% appearing once. The sample taken for sequencing was PBMCs. The receptor source for this set is a man aged 60 to 69 in good health and CMV-seronegative.

This clone has only a few counts. This chain connects TRBV11-1 to TRBJ1-1, with 7 bases that match TRBD1. Germline-derived CDR1 and CDR2 are SGHAT and FQDESV (reference sequence). Losses at the gene ends were 3 bases for V and 2 bases for J; bases not matched to a gene: 3. CDR3 length: 14 residues. Here the CDR3 reads CASSFSGGNTEAFF. CDR3 nucleotide sequence: TGTGCCAGCAGCTTCTCAGGGGGTAACACTGAAGCTTTCTTT.

The V and J genes are TRBV5-1 and TRBJ2-3; 9 bases agree with TRBD2. This CDR3 is 13 amino acids long. Germline assignment: CDR1 SGHRS and CDR2 YFSETQ. The CDR3 DNA reads as TGCTCCTCCGGAAGCGGGGGGTCCGATACGCAGTATTTT. Protein product: CSSGSGGSDTQYF.

The chain is built from TRBV5-1 and TRBJ1-5; a possible D gene is TRBD1 (5 bases). Trimming took 3 bases from V and 6 from J, leaving 13 bases between them. The CDR3 extends over 14 amino acids. Germline-derived CDR1 and CDR2 are SGHRS and YFSETQ. Here the CDR3 DNA reads TGCGCCAGCAGCTACTTTGGGGGAGGTCAGCCCCAGCATTTT. Its translation: CASSYFGGGQPQHF.

J is TRBJ1-2 and V is TRBV30; 8 nucleotides align to TRBD1. Germline V gene sequence: CDR1 GTSNPN, CDR2 SVGIG (reference sequence). V gave up 4 bases and J gave up 5 bases; unmatched junction bases: 6. The CDR3 length is 13 residues. The CDR3 DNA sequence: TGTGCCTGGACTGACAGGGGTTGGTATGGCTACACCTTC. Residues: CAWTDRGWYGYTF.

The chain carries TRBV7-2 and TRBJ1-2, with D hard to call. The CDR3 totals 15 residues. The V end was cut by 5 bases, the J end by 1 base, with 14 bases between. Germline loops: CDR1 SGHTA, CDR2 FQGNSA. CDR3 region: CASSPFSELNYGYTF. CDR3 nucleotide sequence: TGTGCCAGCAGCCCCTTTTCGGAGCTTAACTATGGCTACACCTTC.

This clone was seen only once. The rearrangement uses TRBV5-1 and TRBJ1-4; 8 bases line up with TRBD1. With 0 bases clipped from V and 2 bases from J, the junction kept 3 bases outside the gene matches. The germline gives CDR1 SGHRS, CDR2 YFSETQ. The CDR3 contains 16 residues. This CDR3 is CASSLGHRGTNEKLFF. The CDR3 DNA follows: TGCGCCAGCAGCTTGGGTCACAGGGGGACTAATGAAAAACTGTTTTTT.

The rearrangement uses TRBV21-1 and TRBJ2-7; TRBD1, the table's D call, was not compared with the DNA. TRBV21-1 is classified as a pseudogene. The CDR3 sequence is 14 residues long. The CDR3 loop reads CASSHPDSSYEQYF. The CDR3 DNA reads TGTGCCAGCAGCCACCCGGACAGCTCCTACGAGCAGTACTTC.

The chain has TRBV5-4 and TRBJ2-7; 9 positions agree with TRBD1. Germline loops: CDR1 SGHNT, CDR2 YYREEE (reference sequence). J lost 6 bases, V lost 4 bases, and 20 bases had no gene match. The CDR3 is made up of 18 amino acids. The CDR3 bases are TGTGCCAGCAGCCCGCCCTCTGGTCGGGGACAGGGTTTTCCCGAGCAGTACTTC. It encodes CASSPPSGRGQGFPEQYF.

V is TRBV30 and J is TRBJ1-6, with D hard to call. Germline V gives CDR1 GTSNPN, CDR2 SVGIG (reference sequence). The V end was cut by 1 base, the J end by 11 bases, with 18 bases between. CDR3 length: 15 amino acids. CDR3 amino acids: CAWSARSRFAAPLHF. The DNA of the CDR3 is TGTGCCTGGAGTGCGAGGAGTCGATTCGCCGCACCCCTCCACTTT.

V is TRBV5-4 and J is TRBJ2-5, with TRBD1 matching over 7 bases. Germline-derived CDR1 and CDR2 are SGHNT and YYREEE (reference sequence). The ends lost 7 bases at V and 0 bases at J; junction bases unmatched: 6. The CDR3 covers 14 residues. DNA for the CDR3: TGTGCCAGCGCTGCCGGACAGGACCAAGAGACCCAGTACTTC. Translating gives CASAAGQDQETQYF.

This sequence joins TRBV5-4 and TRBJ2-5; 7 nucleotides line up with TRBD1. This CDR3 spans 13 amino acids. The V segment lost 3 bases and the J segment 5 bases; nucleotides outside the gene matches: 4. The germline gives CDR1 SGHNT, CDR2 YYREEE (reference sequence). The CDR3 DNA is TGTGCCAGCAGCTCTGGACAGGTCGAGACCCAGTACTTC. This encodes CASSSGQVETQYF.

The chain has TRBV7-2 and TRBJ1-4; D gene unclear. V shed 5 bases and J shed 0 bases, with 10 bases lying between them. The CDR3 sequence is 15 residues long. The germline CDR1 and CDR2 sequences are SGHTA and FQGNSA. The CDR3 nucleotides are TGTGCCAGCAGCATTAAAACTGCAACTAATGAAAAACTGTTTTTT. This codes for CASSIKTATNEKLFF. Combining the CDR3 with reference TRBV7-2 and TRBJ1-4 gives the whole variable domain GAGVSQSPSNKVTEKGKDVELRCDPISGHTALYWYRQSLGQGLEFLIYFQGNSAPDKSGLPSDRFSAERTGGSVSTLTIQRTQQEDSAVYLCASSIKTATNEKLFFGSGTQLSVL.

The V and J genes are TRBV7-9 and TRBJ1-6, with 9 bases fitting TRBD1. Germline V gene data show CDR1 as SEHNR and CDR2 as FQNEAQ (reference sequence). J lost 9 bases, V lost 5 bases, and 2 bases had no gene match. The CDR3 has 13 amino acids. As DNA, the CDR3 is TGTGCCAGCAGCCAACAGGGGGCTTCACCCCTCCACTTT. This codes for CASSQQGASPLHF.

This clone was counted a few times. Within the sample, other DNA sequences also encode this same CDR3. The chain uses TRBV28 and TRBJ1-1, with unresolved D. CDR1 is MDHEN and CDR2 is SYDVKM in the germline V gene. V was cut by 2 bases and J by 6 bases, with 7 bases left in between. The CDR3 runs to 12 residues. CDR3 residues: CASSLEIAEAFF. In nucleotides, the CDR3 is TGTGCCAGCAGTTTAGAGATCGCTGAAGCTTTCTTT.